Below, 30 T cell receptor beta chains from the same sample are listed, as sequenced in a study of cytomegalovirus exposure and HLA in healthy donors. The PCR contained 60 Vbeta and 13 Jbeta primers. Sequencing used immunoSEQ multiplex PCR; TCRdb keeps in-frame clones, though not all of them. The sample holds approximately 120,000 clones, around 77% seen once. The sequencing input was PBMCs. These receptors were obtained from a man aged 50-60 years in good health and CMV-seronegative.

This chain uses TRBV29-1 with TRBJ1-1; 7 bases are shared with TRBD1. This CDR3 has 14 residues. V shed 7 bases, J shed 0 bases, and the junction held 8 bases outside the gene matches. The germline gives CDR1 SQVTM, CDR2 ANQGSEA. The CDR3 here is CSDLRDRLNTEAFF. The DNA of the CDR3 is TGCAGCGACCTCCGGGACAGATTGAACACTGAAGCTTTCTTT.

V is TRBV5-4 and J is TRBJ2-1, with D tentatively TRBD1 (6 bases). This CDR3 is 16 amino acids long. Germline V gives CDR1 SGHNT, CDR2 YYREEE (reference sequence). Trimming cost V 4 bases and J 0 bases, with 14 bases left between them. The CDR3 bases are TGTGCCAGCAGCCCGGTGGCAGGGGTCTCCTACAATGAGCAGTTCTTC. Its translation is CASSPVAGVSYNEQFF.

The chain uses TRBV10-3 and TRBJ2-3, with 10 bases that match TRBD1. The CDR3 is made up of 15 amino acids. V gave up 6 bases and J gave up 2 bases; unmatched junction bases: 5. Germline V gene data show CDR1 as ENHRY and CDR2 as SYGVKD. The CDR3, as DNA: TGTGCCATCAGGTCCGGGACAGGGGTCACAGATACGCAGTATTTT. Translating it yields CAIRSGTGVTDTQYF.

In its sample, this clone was seen a few times. V gene TRBV27 combines with J gene TRBJ1-2; 7 bases match TRBD1. The CDR3 extends over 15 amino acids. Germline CDR1 reads MNHEY; CDR2 reads SMNVEV (reference sequence). Germline trimming cut 2 bases from V and 3 bases from J; bases unmatched to any gene: 6. For the CDR3, the DNA is TGTGCCAGCAGTTTAAGGGGGCGCGGAGACTATGGCTACACCTTC. It codes for CASSLRGRGDYGYTF.

This clone was counted once. The V and J genes are TRBV2 and TRBJ1-2; TRBD1 agrees at 7 bases. This CDR3 is 12 amino acids long. Germline CDR1 and CDR2: SNHLY and FYNNEI. J gave up 8 bases and V 10 bases, and 10 bases lay outside the gene matches. CDR3 region: CATTQGVKGYTF. DNA for the CDR3: TGTGCCACAACTCAGGGGGTAAAGGGCTACACCTTC.

This chain joins TRBV20-1 and TRBJ2-1; unclear D gene. Trimming cost V 4 bases and J 10 bases, with 8 bases left between them. CDR1 is DFQATT, CDR2 SNEGSKA, per germline (reference sequence). This CDR3 has 10 amino acids. CDR3: CSAKSEEQFF. The DNA of the CDR3 is TGCAGTGCTAAGTCGGAGGAGCAGTTCTTC.

The V gene is TRBV6-1, the J gene TRBJ2-3, with 8 bases identical to TRBD1. Trimming cost V 2 bases and J 4 bases; bases outside gene matches: 11. This CDR3 is built from 17 residues. Germline V gene data show CDR1 as MNHNS and CDR2 as SASEGT. CDR3 nucleotides: TGTGCCAGCAGTGAATTTAGCCGACAGGGGAGCGCAGATACGCAGTATTTT. This gives the protein CASSEFSRQGSADTQYF.

In this sample, this clone turned up a few times. The chain combines TRBV7-9 with TRBJ2-1, with 15 bases matching TRBD2. Germline values: CDR1 SEHNR, CDR2 FQNEAQ (reference sequence). The junction had 2 bases not matched to a gene; V was cut back by 1 base and J by 7 bases. The CDR3 spans 16 residues. The CDR3 DNA sequence: TGTGCCAGCAGCTTAGGGACTAGCGGGAGGGCAAATGAGCAGTTCTTC. It yields the protein CASSLGTSGRANEQFF.

CDR3 nucleotides: TGTGCCAGCAGCGTAGGAGACAGGGTGGCCGGGGAGCTGTTTTTT. Protein sequence: CASSVGDRVAGELFF. The chain uses TRBV9 and TRBJ2-2; 7 positions match TRBD1. Germline V CDR1 and CDR2: SGDLS, YYNGEE. The CDR3 is 15 amino acids. V trimming: 0 bases; J trimming: 6 bases; junction bases outside the gene matches: 5.

This sequence joins TRBV7-9 and TRBJ2-3; tentatively, D is TRBD2 (6 bases). The CDR3 contains 14 residues. Trimming removed 0 bases from V and 10 bases from J, with 14 bases in between. CDR1 is SEHNR, CDR2 FQNEAQ, per germline (reference sequence). This CDR3 is CASSLAAGRFPQYF. The CDR3 region has the DNA TGTGCCAGCAGCTTAGCGGCGGGGCGCTTTCCGCAGTATTTT.

The V gene is TRBV27, the J gene TRBJ2-3; 9 nucleotides line up with TRBD2. The CDR3 is made up of 15 amino acids. The V and J ends lost 8 bases and 5 bases, in that order; junction bases with no gene match: 11. The germline V gene encodes CDR1 MNHEY and CDR2 SMNVEV (reference sequence). CDR3: CASRLAEELGDTQYF. The CDR3 nucleotides read TGTGCCAGCCGACTAGCGGAGGAACTTGGAGATACGCAGTATTTT.

The rearrangement joins TRBV5-1 to TRBJ1-5, with D perhaps matching TRBD1 (6 bases). CDR3 length equals 14 residues. Trimming pared 0 bases from V and 8 bases from J, leaving 12 bases between. Looked up from germline, CDR1 is SGHRS and CDR2 is YFSETQ. This CDR3 is CASSLEGGHEPQHF. The CDR3 DNA sequence: TGCGCCAGCAGCTTGGAGGGGGGGCACGAGCCCCAGCATTTT. Supplemented by reference TRBV5-1 and TRBJ1-5, the full variable domain reads KAGVTQTPRYLIKTRGQQVTLSCSPISGHRSVSWYQQTPGQGLQFLFEYFSETQRNKGNFPGRFSGRQFSNSRSEMNVSTLELGDSALYLCASSLEGGHEPQHFGDGTRLSIL.

The chain couples TRBV19 to TRBJ2-3, with TRBD1 identical over 8 bases. The germline V gene encodes CDR1 LNHDA and CDR2 SQIVND (reference sequence). This CDR3 has 15 amino acids. V was clipped by 1 base and J by 1 base; unmatched bases: 1. The CDR3 nucleotides read TGTGCCAGTAGTATAGGGACAGGGCGCACAGATACGCAGTATTTT. Translating gives CASSIGTGRTDTQYF. Drawing the rest from reference TRBV19 and TRBJ2-3, the complete variable domain is DGGITQSPKYLFRKEGQNVTLSCEQNLNHDAMYWYRQDPGQGLRLIYYSQIVNDFQKGDIAEGYSVSREKKESFPLTVTSAQKNPTAFYLCASSIGTGRTDTQYFGPGTRLTVL.

V usage is TRBV19 and J usage is TRBJ2-5, with 9 positions matching TRBD1. The CDR3 extends over 15 amino acids. With V trimmed by 5 bases and J by 2 bases, 6 bases remained unmatched. CDR1 LNHDA and CDR2 SQIVND come from the germline V gene (reference sequence). Here the CDR3 reads CASSRTGGPQETQYF. The CDR3 coding sequence is TGTGCCAGTAGTCGAACAGGGGGCCCACAAGAGACCCAGTACTTC.

Written as DNA, the CDR3 is TGTGCCATCGCGGCAGGGGGCGCGAAACAGCCCCAGCATTTT. This translates into CAIAAGGAKQPQHF. The genes are TRBV10-3 and TRBJ1-5; 8 bases agree with TRBD1. Germline assignment: CDR1 ENHRY and CDR2 SYGVKD. The CDR3 is 14 amino acids. V shed 8 bases, J shed 7 bases, and the junction held 10 bases outside the gene matches.

The genes are TRBV9 and TRBJ2-5; D is perhaps TRBD2 (6 bases). V was trimmed by 0 bases and J by 5 bases, leaving 14 bases between them. The germline gives CDR1 SGDLS, CDR2 YYNGEE. The CDR3 spans 15 residues. Here the CDR3 reads CASSVGSGSRETQYF. The DNA for the CDR3 is TGTGCCAGCAGCGTAGGTAGCGGCAGTAGGGAGACCCAGTACTTC.

The V gene is TRBV5-4, the J gene TRBJ1-5, with D tentatively TRBD1 (5 bases). V gave up 1 base and J gave up 0 bases, with 20 bases separating them. The CDR3 consists of 19 residues. Germline lookup yields CDR1 SGHNT and CDR2 YYREEE (reference sequence). Here the CDR3 DNA reads TGTGCCAGCAGCTTGCAGGGCAGGGAAACGGTACGTAGCAATCAGCCCCAGCATTTT. Translated: CASSLQGRETVRSNQPQHF.

The gene calls are TRBV29-1 and TRBJ2-7, with TRBD2 matching over 12 bases. The V segment lost 4 bases and the J segment 1 base; nucleotides outside the gene matches: 2. This CDR3 comprises 14 residues. Germline CDR1 is SQVTM and CDR2 is ANQGSEA. CDR3 DNA sequence: TGCAGCGTTGTGACTAGCGGGGGATCCTACGAGCAGTACTTC. The encoded protein is CSVVTSGGSYEQYF.

This clone was seen just once. The V and J genes are TRBV19 and TRBJ2-1; 11 positions match TRBD2. This CDR3 is 14 amino acids long. The germline gives CDR1 LNHDA, CDR2 SQIVND (reference sequence). The ends lost 7 bases at V and 5 bases at J; junction bases unmatched: 4. CDR3 residues: CASTGTSGHNEQFF. The CDR3 DNA sequence: TGTGCCAGTACAGGGACTAGCGGTCACAATGAGCAGTTCTTC.

Here the CDR3 DNA reads TGTGCCAGCAGTTACTCGATTGTCATCGGGGAGCAGTACTTC. Translation gives CASSYSIVIGEQYF. The rearrangement uses TRBV6-5 and TRBJ2-7; D is unresolved. Per the germline V gene, CDR1 is MNHEY and CDR2 is SVGAGI. This CDR3 spans 14 amino acids. With 0 bases removed from V and 7 bases from J, the gap between germline ends came to 13 bases.

This chain joins TRBV6-6 and TRBJ1-5; 8 nucleotides match TRBD1. CDR3 length equals 15 residues. Germline V gene lookup returns CDR1 MNHNY and CDR2 SVGAGI (reference sequence). The ends lost 0 bases at V and 6 bases at J; junction bases unmatched: 4. DNA for the CDR3: TGTGCCAGCAGTTACTCCGACAGGGGAGGTCAGCCCCAGCATTTT. Amino acid sequence: CASSYSDRGGQPQHF.

This sequence joins TRBV5-8 and TRBJ2-1; weak D call: TRBD2 (5 bases). The V and J ends lost 0 bases and 3 bases respectively, with 10 bases between them. CDR3 length: 15 amino acids. CDR1 SGHTS and CDR2 YDEGEE come from the germline V gene. The CDR3 reads CASSLGRDYYNEQFF. Written as DNA, the CDR3 is TGTGCCAGCAGCTTGGGCCGAGACTACTACAATGAGCAGTTCTTC.

A few counts support this clone. V is TRBV5-1 and J is TRBJ2-5, with 8 bases that match TRBD2. The J call may be in error: the DNA end matches TRBJ2-7 better. Germline V gene sequence: CDR1 SGHRS, CDR2 YFSETQ. The CDR3 has 14 amino acids. CDR3 DNA: TGCGCCAGCAGCTTGACTAGCGGAGCCTACGAGCAGTACTTC. Protein product: CASSLTSGAYEQYF.

The chain uses TRBV9 and TRBJ2-3; 8 bases fit TRBD2. Germline lookup yields CDR1 SGDLS and CDR2 YYNGEE. The V segment lost 2 bases and the J segment 4 bases; nucleotides outside the gene matches: 12. The CDR3 covers 17 residues. The CDR3 DNA follows: TGTGCCAGCAGCGTGGGGGGACTAGGAGATAGTGCAGATACGCAGTATTTT. Its translation is CASSVGGLGDSADTQYF.

The chain uses TRBV23-1 and TRBJ2-1; tentative D call: TRBD2 (5 bases). TRBV23-1 is assigned to the ORF class and has an uncertain function. The CDR3 consists of 18 residues. Trimming removed 0 bases at V and 4 bases at J, with 19 bases between. The CDR3 sequence is CASSQSLAGHYEYNEQFF. The DNA of the CDR3 is TGCGCCAGCAGTCAATCTCTTGCGGGCCACTACGAATACAATGAGCAGTTCTTC.

This clone appeared a few times. For the CDR3, the DNA is TGCGCCAGCAGAGGGACAGGGGGCGCAGGGACTAGCGGGAGTGTTACCACAGATACGCAGTATTTT. Its protein product is CASRGTGGAGTSGSVTTDTQYF. The rearrangement links TRBV10-2 to TRBJ2-3; 14 nucleotides line up with TRBD2. V lost 6 bases to trimming and J lost 2 bases; unmatched junction nucleotides: 22. The CDR3 extends over 22 amino acids. Germline V gene sequence: CDR1 WSHSY, CDR2 SAAADI.

This rearrangement joins TRBV6-5 to TRBJ2-1; maybe TRBD2 (6 bases). Trimming pared 5 bases from V and 2 bases from J, leaving 13 bases between. This CDR3 region has 15 residues. Per germline, CDR1 MNHEY and CDR2 SVGAGI. CDR3 amino acids: CASSAGIYTYNEQFF. The CDR3 DNA follows: TGTGCCAGCAGTGCGGGGATCTACACCTACAATGAGCAGTTCTTC.

The gene calls are TRBV7-2 and TRBJ2-7, with 9 bases aligning to TRBD1. Germline lookup yields CDR1 SGHTA and CDR2 FQGNSA. Germline trimming cut 5 bases from V and 2 bases from J; bases unmatched to any gene: 4. The CDR3 covers 14 residues. In DNA form, the CDR3 reads TGTGCCAGCAGCCGGGGACAGGGAGCCTACGAGCAGTACTTC. This translates into CASSRGQGAYEQYF.

The chain uses TRBV15 and TRBJ2-7, with D possibly TRBD1 on 6 matching bases. Germline V lookup: CDR1 LNHNV, CDR2 YYDKDF (reference sequence). The CDR3 loop spans 15 amino acids. Trimming removed 0 bases at V and 3 bases at J, with 12 bases between. CDR3 loop: CATSRDGGLGYEQYF. The CDR3 nucleotides are TGTGCCACCAGCAGAGATGGGGGCCTGGGCTACGAGCAGTACTTC.

This chain uses TRBV5-4 with TRBJ2-2; no definite D call. Germline V gene data show CDR1 as SGHNT and CDR2 as YYREEE (reference sequence). V was pared by 0 bases and J by 1 base, with 7 bases between. There are 15 residues in the CDR3. In DNA, the CDR3 is TGTGCCAGCAGCTTGGAGCCCCGGAACACCGGGGAGCTGTTTTTT. As protein: CASSLEPRNTGELFF.